The clone carrying this T cell receptor (beta chain) was counted only a few times. The data are from a study of blood T cell repertoires in COVID-19. As for the study in general: Samples of COVID-19 (acute and convalescent) were obtained from the United States, Italy and Spain. Nucleic acid was either cDNA or gDNA, and it came from T cells, B-cell-depleted T cells, or PBMCs.

Trimming removed 6 bases from V and 3 bases from J; junction bases left unmatched: 6. Germline lookup yields CDR1 MNHEY and CDR2 SVGAGI. The CDR3 sequence is 15 residues long. Per the authors' pipeline: The authors estimated nucleated cell counts from reference gene primer amplification. Assay: immunoSEQ multiplex PCR; the TCRdb copy retains only in-frame clones and omits some. D and trimming were read from the DNA, whereas the V and J calls and clone size are those reported in that table. Of tens of thousands of clones listed, 80% to 90% are singletons. The sample comprised peripheral blood. This chain connects TRBV6-5 to TRBJ1-5; 9 bases line up with TRBD1. The sequence was obtained from a man aged 25-40 years with acute or convalescent COVID-19. The CDR3 coding sequence is TGTGCCAGCAGCCCCGGGACAGGGAACAATCAGCCCCAGCATTTT. Its protein product is CASSPGTGNNQPQHF.